This record looks at one T cell receptor beta chain sequence and its context. The antigen remains unidentified. This record belongs to a study of radiotherapy plus CTLA-4 blockade in lung cancer. Whole-study findings and limits: How blood T cell clones changed early, along with interferon-beta, reportedly forecast response best. TCR clones originating in tumors grew in number in blood after radiotherapy plus ipilimumab.

Focal radiation plus CTLA-4 blockade with ipilimumab was administered to patients who had chemo-refractory metastatic non-small-cell lung cancer. From germline, CDR1 is MDHEN and CDR2 SYDVKM. CDR3 length: 15 residues. The V and J ends lost 2 bases and 0 bases respectively, with 8 bases between them. Sequencing used immunoSEQ multiplex PCR; TCRdb keeps in-frame clones, though not all of them. The sample includes over 35,000 clones, over 60% of them seen just once. The sample in question was peripheral blood, obtained from a patient treated with radiotherapy plus ipilimumab. This TCR derives from a human donor with non-small cell lung cancer whose response to radiotherapy plus ipilimumab could not be evaluated. V and J are TRBV28 and TRBJ1-5; D perhaps matches TRBD1 (6 bases). CDR3 region: CASSLGRGSNQPQHF. In nucleotides, the CDR3 is TGTGCCAGCAGTTTAGGCAGGGGTAGCAATCAGCCCCAGCATTTT.